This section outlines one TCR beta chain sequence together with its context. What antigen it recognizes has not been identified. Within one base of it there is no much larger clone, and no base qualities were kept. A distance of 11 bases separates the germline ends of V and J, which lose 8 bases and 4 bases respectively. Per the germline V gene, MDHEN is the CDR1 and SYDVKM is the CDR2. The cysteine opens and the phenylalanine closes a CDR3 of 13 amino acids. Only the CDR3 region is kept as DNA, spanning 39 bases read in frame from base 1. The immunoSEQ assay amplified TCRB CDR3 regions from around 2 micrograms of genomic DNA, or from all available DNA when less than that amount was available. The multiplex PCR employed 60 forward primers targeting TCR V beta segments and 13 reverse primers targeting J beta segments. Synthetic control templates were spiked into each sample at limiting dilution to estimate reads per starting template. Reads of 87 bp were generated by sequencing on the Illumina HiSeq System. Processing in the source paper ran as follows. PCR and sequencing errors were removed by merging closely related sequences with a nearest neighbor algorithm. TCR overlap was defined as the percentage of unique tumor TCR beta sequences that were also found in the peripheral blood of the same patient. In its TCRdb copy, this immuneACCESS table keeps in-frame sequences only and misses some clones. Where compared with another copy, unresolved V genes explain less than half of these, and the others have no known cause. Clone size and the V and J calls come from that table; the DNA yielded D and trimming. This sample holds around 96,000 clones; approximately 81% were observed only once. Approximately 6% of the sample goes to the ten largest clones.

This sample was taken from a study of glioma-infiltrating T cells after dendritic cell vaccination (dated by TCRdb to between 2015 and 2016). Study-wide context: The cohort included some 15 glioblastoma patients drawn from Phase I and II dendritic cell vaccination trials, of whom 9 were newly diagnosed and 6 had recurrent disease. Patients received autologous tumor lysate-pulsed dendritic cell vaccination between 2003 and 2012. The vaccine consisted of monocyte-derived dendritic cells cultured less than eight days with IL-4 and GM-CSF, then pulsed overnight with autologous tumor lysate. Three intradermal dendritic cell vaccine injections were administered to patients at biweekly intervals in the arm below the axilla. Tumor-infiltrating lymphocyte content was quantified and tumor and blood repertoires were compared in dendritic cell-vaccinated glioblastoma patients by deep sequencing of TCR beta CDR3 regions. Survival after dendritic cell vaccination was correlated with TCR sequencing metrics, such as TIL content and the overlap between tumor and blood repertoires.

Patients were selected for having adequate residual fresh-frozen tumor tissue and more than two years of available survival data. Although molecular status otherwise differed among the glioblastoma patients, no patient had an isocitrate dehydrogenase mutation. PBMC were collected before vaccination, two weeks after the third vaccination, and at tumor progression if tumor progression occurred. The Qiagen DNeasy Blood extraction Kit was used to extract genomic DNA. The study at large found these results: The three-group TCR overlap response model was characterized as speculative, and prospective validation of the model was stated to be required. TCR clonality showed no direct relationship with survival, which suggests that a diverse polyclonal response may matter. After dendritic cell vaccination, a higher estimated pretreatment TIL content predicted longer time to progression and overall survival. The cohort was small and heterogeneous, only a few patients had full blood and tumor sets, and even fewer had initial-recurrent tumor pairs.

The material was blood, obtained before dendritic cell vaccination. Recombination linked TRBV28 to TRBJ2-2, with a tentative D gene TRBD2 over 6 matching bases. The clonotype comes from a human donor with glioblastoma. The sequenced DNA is TGTGCCAGCGGTTCCGGGGGCACCGGGGAGCTGTTTTTT. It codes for CASGSGGTGELFF.